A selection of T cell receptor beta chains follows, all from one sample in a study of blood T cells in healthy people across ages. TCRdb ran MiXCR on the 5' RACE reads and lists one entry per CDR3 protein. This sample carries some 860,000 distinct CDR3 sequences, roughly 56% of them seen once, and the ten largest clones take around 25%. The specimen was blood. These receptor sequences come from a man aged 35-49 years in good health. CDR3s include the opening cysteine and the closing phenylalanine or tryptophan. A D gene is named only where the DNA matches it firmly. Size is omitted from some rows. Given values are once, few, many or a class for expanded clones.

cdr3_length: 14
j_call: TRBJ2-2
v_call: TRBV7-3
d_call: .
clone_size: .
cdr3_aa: CASSFRVNTGELFF
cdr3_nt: TGTGCCAGCAGCTTTCGAGTGAACACCGGGGAGCTGTTTTTT

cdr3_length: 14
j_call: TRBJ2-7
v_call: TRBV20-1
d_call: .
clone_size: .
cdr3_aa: CSARDDYARYEQYF
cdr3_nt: TGCAGTGCTAGAGATGACTATGCCCGTTACGAGCAGTACTTC

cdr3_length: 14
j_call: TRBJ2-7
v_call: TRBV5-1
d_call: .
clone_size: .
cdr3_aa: CASSSGGGEGEQYF
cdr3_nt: TGCGCCAGCAGCTCGGGTGGGGGCGAGGGCGAGCAGTACTTC

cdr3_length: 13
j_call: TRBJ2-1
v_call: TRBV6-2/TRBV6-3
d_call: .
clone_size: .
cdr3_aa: CASSYSGTGVQFF
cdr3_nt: TGTGCCAGCAGTTACTCGGGGACTGGGGTGCAGTTCTTC

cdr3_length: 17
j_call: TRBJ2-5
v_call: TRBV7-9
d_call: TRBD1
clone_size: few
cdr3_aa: CASSLGMGQGLQETQYF
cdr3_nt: TGTGCCAGCAGCTTAGGGATGGGACAGGGCCTTCAAGAGACCCAGTACTTC

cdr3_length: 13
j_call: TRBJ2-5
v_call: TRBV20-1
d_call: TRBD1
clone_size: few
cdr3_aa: CSAGRDSKETQYF
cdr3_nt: TGCAGTGCTGGCCGGGACAGCAAAGAGACCCAGTACTTC

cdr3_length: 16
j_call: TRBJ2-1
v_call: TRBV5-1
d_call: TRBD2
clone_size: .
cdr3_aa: CASSRLAGASYNEQFF
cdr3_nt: TGCGCCAGCAGCCGCCTAGCGGGAGCTTCCTACAATGAGCAGTTCTTC

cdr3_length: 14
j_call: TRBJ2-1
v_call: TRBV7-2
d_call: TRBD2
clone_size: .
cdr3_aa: CASTTSGRSYEQFF
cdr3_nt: TGTGCCAGTACGACTAGCGGGAGAAGCTATGAGCAGTTCTTC

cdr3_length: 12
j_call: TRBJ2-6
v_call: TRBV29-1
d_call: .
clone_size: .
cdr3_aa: CSVNSGANVLTF
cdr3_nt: TGCAGCGTTAACTCTGGGGCCAACGTCCTGACTTTC

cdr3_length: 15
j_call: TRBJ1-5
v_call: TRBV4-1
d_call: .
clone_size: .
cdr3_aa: CASREGENSNQPQHF
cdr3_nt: TGCGCCAGCAGGGAAGGGGAAAATAGCAATCAGCCCCAGCATTTT

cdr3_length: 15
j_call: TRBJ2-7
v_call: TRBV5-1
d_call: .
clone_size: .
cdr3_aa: CARLEIRPLYYEQYF
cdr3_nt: TGCGCCCGCCTCGAGATTCGGCCCCTCTACTACGAGCAGTACTTC

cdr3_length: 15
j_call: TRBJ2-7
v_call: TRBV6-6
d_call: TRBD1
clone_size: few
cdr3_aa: CASSSDRQGAYEQYF
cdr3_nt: TGTGCCAGCAGTTCGGACAGGCAAGGGGCCTACGAGCAGTACTTC

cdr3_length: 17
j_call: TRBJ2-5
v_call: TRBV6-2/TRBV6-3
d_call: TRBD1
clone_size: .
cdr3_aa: CASSYLIGQGDGETQYF
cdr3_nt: TGTGCCAGCAGTTACCTGATCGGACAGGGAGATGGAGAGACCCAGTACTTC

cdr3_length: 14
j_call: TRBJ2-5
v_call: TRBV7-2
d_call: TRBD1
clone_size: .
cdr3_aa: CASSLYQGAETQYF
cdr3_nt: TGTGCCAGCAGCCTCTATCAGGGGGCAGAGACCCAGTACTTC

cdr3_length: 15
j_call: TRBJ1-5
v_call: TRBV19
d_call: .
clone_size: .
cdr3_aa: CASSMRAGGNQPQHF
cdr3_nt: TGTGCCAGTAGTATGAGGGCAGGAGGCAATCAGCCCCAGCATTTT

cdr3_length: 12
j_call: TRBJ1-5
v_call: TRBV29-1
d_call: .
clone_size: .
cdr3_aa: CSVGQNNQPQHF
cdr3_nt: TGCAGCGTTGGACAGAACAATCAGCCCCAGCATTTT

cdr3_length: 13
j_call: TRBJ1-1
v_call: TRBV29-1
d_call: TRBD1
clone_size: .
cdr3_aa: CSGAQGAETEAFF
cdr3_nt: TGCAGCGGAGCACAGGGGGCAGAAACTGAAGCTTTCTTT

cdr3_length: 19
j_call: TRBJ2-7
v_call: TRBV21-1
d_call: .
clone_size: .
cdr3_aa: CASSLAQGLAGGTYNEQYF
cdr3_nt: TGTGCCAGCAGCCTAGCACAGGGACTAGCGGGAGGAACCTACAATGAGCAGTACTTC

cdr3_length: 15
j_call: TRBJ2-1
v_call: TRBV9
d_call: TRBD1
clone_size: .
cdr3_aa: CASSTQGQDYNEQFF
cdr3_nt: TGTGCCAGCAGCACGCAGGGACAGGACTACAATGAGCAGTTCTTC

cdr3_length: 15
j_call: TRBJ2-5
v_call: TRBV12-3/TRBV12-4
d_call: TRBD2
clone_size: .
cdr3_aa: CASSFPLAGEETQYF
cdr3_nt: TGTGCCAGCAGTTTCCCCCTAGCGGGGGAAGAGACCCAGTACTTC

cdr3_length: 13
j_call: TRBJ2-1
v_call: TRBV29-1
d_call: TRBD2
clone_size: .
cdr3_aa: CSVESSGMGEQFF
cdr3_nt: TGCAGCGTTGAGTCTAGCGGGATGGGAGAGCAGTTCTTC

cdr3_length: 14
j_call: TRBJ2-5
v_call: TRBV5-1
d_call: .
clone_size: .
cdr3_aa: CASNLGAQGETQYF
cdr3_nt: TGCGCCAGCAACTTAGGGGCCCAAGGAGAGACCCAGTACTTC

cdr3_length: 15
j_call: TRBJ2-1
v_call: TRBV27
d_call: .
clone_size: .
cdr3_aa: CASGPGTATYNEQFF
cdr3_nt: TGTGCCAGCGGACCCGGGACGGCGACCTACAATGAGCAGTTCTTC

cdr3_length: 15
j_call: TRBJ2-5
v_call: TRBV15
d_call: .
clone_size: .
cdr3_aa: CATSYQVGGQETQYF
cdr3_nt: TGTGCCACCAGCTACCAGGTGGGGGGCCAAGAGACCCAGTACTTC

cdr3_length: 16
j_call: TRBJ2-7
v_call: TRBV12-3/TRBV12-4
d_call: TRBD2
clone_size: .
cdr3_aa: CASSLDSGGSSYEQYF
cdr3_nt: TGTGCCAGCAGTTTAGATAGCGGGGGGAGCTCCTACGAGCAGTACTTC

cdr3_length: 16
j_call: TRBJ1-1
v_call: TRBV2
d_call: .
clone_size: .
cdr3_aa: CASSEGSGGGHTEAFF
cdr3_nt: TGTGCCAGCAGTGAAGGGTCTGGGGGTGGTCACACTGAAGCTTTCTTT

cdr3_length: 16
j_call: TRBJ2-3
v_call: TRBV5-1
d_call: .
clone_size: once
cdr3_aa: CASSLAIGDSTDTQYF
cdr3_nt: TGCGCCAGCAGCTTGGCAATTGGGGACAGCACAGATACGCAGTATTTT

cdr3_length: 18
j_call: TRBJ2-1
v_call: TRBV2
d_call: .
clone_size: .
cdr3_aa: CASSDVGGSGPRDNEQFF
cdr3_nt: TGTGCCAGCAGTGACGTGGGGGGAAGCGGACCCCGGGACAATGAGCAGTTCTTC

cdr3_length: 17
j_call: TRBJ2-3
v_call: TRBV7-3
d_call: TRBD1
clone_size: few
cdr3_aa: CASTPDVPGQGADTQYF
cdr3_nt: TGTGCCAGCACCCCGGACGTACCGGGACAGGGGGCAGATACGCAGTATTTT

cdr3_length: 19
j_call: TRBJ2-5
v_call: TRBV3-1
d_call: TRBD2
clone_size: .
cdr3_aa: CASSPLRARAGGHQETQYF
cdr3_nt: TGTGCCAGCAGCCCCTTGAGGGCACGAGCGGGGGGTCATCAAGAGACCCAGTACTTC

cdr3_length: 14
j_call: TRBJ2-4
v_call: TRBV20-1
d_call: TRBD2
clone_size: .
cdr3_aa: CSALAGGNLNIQYF
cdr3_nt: TGCAGTGCTCTAGCGGGGGGTAACTTAAACATTCAGTACTTC

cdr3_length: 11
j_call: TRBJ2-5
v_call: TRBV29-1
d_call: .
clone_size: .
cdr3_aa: CSVAPYNEQYF
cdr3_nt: TGCAGCGTTGCCCCTTACAATGAGCAGTACTTC

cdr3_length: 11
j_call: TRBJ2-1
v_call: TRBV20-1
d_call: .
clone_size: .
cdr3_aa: CSAGNYNEQFF
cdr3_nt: TGCAGTGCTGGGAACTACAATGAGCAGTTCTTC